A selection of T cell receptor beta chains follows, all from one sample in a study of T cell responses to AZD1222 COVID-19 vaccine. Repertoires were generated with immunoSEQ multiplex PCR, while TCRdb's copy carries only in-frame clones and drops some. The data contain approximately 180,000 clones, 88% of them singletons. This sample comprised peripheral blood, obtained on day 0 of AZD1222 vaccination. The receptors were sampled from an adult in good health. The CDR3 runs from the conserved cysteine through the conserved F or W. A D gene is named only where the DNA matches it firmly. Clone sizes are given selectively: once, few, many, or a class where the clone is expanded.

d_gene: TRBD1; j_gene: TRBJ1-1; abundance: NA; v_gene: TRBV6-6; CDR3nt: TGTGCCAGCGGCCGGACAGGGAATCCTGAAGCTTTCTTT; CDR3aa: CASGRTGNPEAFF
d_gene: NA; j_gene: TRBJ1-3; abundance: few; v_gene: TRBV5-1; CDR3nt: TGCGCCAGCAGCTTGCAGTCTGGAAACACCATATATTTT; CDR3aa: CASSLQSGNTIYF
d_gene: NA; j_gene: TRBJ1-1; abundance: NA; v_gene: TRBV3-1/TRBV3-2; CDR3nt: TGTGCCAGCAGTCCCCGGACCTCCTTGCGGGCTTTCTTT; CDR3aa: CASSPRTSLRAFF
d_gene: NA; j_gene: TRBJ1-5; abundance: NA; v_gene: TRBV2; CDR3nt: TGTGCCAGCAGTGACCTAGTGAGGAGTCAGCCCCAGCATTTT; CDR3aa: CASSDLVRSQPQHF
d_gene: TRBD2; j_gene: TRBJ2-2; abundance: NA; v_gene: TRBV7-3; CDR3nt: TGTGCCAGCAGCCCCCCGGGACTAGCGGGCACCGGGGAGCTGTTTTTT; CDR3aa: CASSPPGLAGTGELFF
d_gene: NA; j_gene: TRBJ2-3; abundance: NA; v_gene: TRBV2; CDR3nt: TGTGCCAGCAGAACCCAAGGGTTGGGCACAGATACGCAGTATTTT; CDR3aa: CASRTQGLGTDTQYF
d_gene: NA; j_gene: TRBJ2-1; abundance: NA; v_gene: TRBV20-1; CDR3nt: TGCAGTGCTAGTTTTCAGGGGTACTACAATGAGCAGTTCTTC; CDR3aa: CSASFQGYYNEQFF
d_gene: TRBD1; j_gene: TRBJ2-7; abundance: NA; v_gene: TRBV18; CDR3nt: TGTGCCAGCTCACCACCGGGGACAGGGAACGAGCAGTACTTC; CDR3aa: CASSPPGTGNEQYF
d_gene: TRBD1; j_gene: TRBJ2-2; abundance: NA; v_gene: TRBV16; CDR3nt: TGTGCCAGCAGCCAATCCATGGGTGACAGGGCGAACACCGGGGAGCTGTTTTTT; CDR3aa: CASSQSMGDRANTGELFF
d_gene: TRBD1; j_gene: TRBJ2-1; abundance: NA; v_gene: TRBV27; CDR3nt: TGTGCCAGCAGTGGCAGGGGGCTTAATGAGCAGTTCTTC; CDR3aa: CASSGRGLNEQFF
d_gene: TRBD1; j_gene: TRBJ1-1; abundance: NA; v_gene: TRBV7-6; CDR3nt: TGTGCCAGCAGCTTGTCGACAGGGGAGAACACTGAAGCTTTCTTT; CDR3aa: CASSLSTGENTEAFF
d_gene: TRBD2; j_gene: TRBJ2-7; abundance: NA; v_gene: TRBV19; CDR3nt: TGTGCCAACCGGGGGACTAGGCTCTACGAGCAGTACTTC; CDR3aa: CANRGTRLYEQYF
d_gene: NA; j_gene: TRBJ2-1; abundance: once; v_gene: TRBV29-1; CDR3nt: TGCAGCGTTGGCCTTCCGGATAAGTCCTACAATGAGCAGTTCTTC; CDR3aa: CSVGLPDKSYNEQFF
d_gene: NA; j_gene: TRBJ1-6; abundance: NA; v_gene: TRBV6-1; CDR3nt: TGTGCCAGCAGTGACGGTGAATCCGATAATTCACCCCTCCACTTT; CDR3aa: CASSDGESDNSPLHF
d_gene: NA; j_gene: TRBJ2-7; abundance: once; v_gene: TRBV30; CDR3nt: TGTGCCTGGAGTCCCCCCGGGGGACCGATTAGCTCCTACGAGCAGTACTTC; CDR3aa: CAWSPPGGPISSYEQYF
d_gene: TRBD2; j_gene: TRBJ2-7; abundance: NA; v_gene: TRBV6-4; CDR3nt: TGTGCCAGCAGTCCCCTAGCGGGGGGACCCTACGAGCAGTACTTC; CDR3aa: CASSPLAGGPYEQYF